The following is a T cell receptor (beta chain) sequence with its context. The germline V gene encodes CDR1 MNHNS and CDR2 SASEGT. This CDR3 spans 13 amino acids. Deletions cut 4 bases from V and 4 bases from J, with 11 bases between. These data come from a study of tumor T cells in aggressive B-cell lymphoma. Produced via immunoSEQ multiplex PCR; TCRdb's table is partial and in-frame only. The sample yields approximately 12,000 clones, around nine tenths seen once. The clonotype was recovered from an adult with diffuse large B cell lymphoma. The gene calls are TRBV6-1 and TRBJ2-7; D uncertain. Sequences were obtained from tumor tissue. The CDR3 DNA sequence: TGTGCCAGCAGTGCTAACCCCGGGTACGAGCAGTACTTC. Its protein product is CASSANPGYEQYF.